These T cell receptor beta chains were read from a single sample in a study of cytomegalovirus exposure and HLA in healthy donors. Produced via immunoSEQ multiplex PCR; TCRdb's table is partial and in-frame only. The sample has some 140,000 clones; 65% to 80% are singletons. The sequenced sample consisted of PBMCs. The receptors originated from a woman aged 45-65 years in good health and CMV-seropositive. The CDR3 runs from the conserved cysteine through the conserved F or W. A D gene is named only where the DNA matches it firmly. Only some rows state a clone size, as once, few, many or a class for expanded clones.

D gene	V gene	J gene	clone size	CDR3 DNA	CDR3 protein
NA	TRBV29-1	TRBJ1-2	NA	TGCAGCGTTGACCCTCGGGGAGGGGTTAGCTATGTGGGCTACACCTTC	CSVDPRGGVSYVGYTF
TRBD2	TRBV5-1	TRBJ2-1	once	TGCGCCAGCTCCCGAAGCGGGGGGGGGTACAATGAGCAGTTCTTC	CASSRSGGGYNEQFF
NA	TRBV15	TRBJ1-1	NA	TGTGCCACCAGCAGTCGACCAGGCGCTAACACTGAAGCTTTCTTT	CATSSRPGANTEAFF
NA	TRBV6-6	TRBJ1-2	NA	TGTGCCAGCAGTTCCTCCCCAGGGTCCGCCAACTATGGCTACACCTTC	CASSSSPGSANYGYTF
TRBD1	TRBV5-1	TRBJ2-7	NA	TGCGCCAGCAGCTTGGAAATAATGACAGGGGGCGACGAGCAGTACTTC	CASSLEIMTGGDEQYF
TRBD2	TRBV9	TRBJ2-7	NA	TGTGCCAGCAGCGTAGGAAATAGCGGGGTCTACGAGCAGTACTTC	CASSVGNSGVYEQYF
TRBD2	TRBV7-8	TRBJ2-7	NA	TGTGCCAGCAGCTTAGTTTTAGCGGGGGCCTACGAGCAGTACTTC	CASSLVLAGAYEQYF
NA	TRBV6-4	TRBJ1-1	NA	TGTGCCAGCAGTGGAAGTCGAGGCACTGAAGCTTTCTTT	CASSGSRGTEAFF
NA	TRBV6-1	TRBJ1-1	NA	TGTGCCAGCAGTGACCAGGCGCTCACTGAAGCTTTCTTT	CASSDQALTEAFF
TRBD1	TRBV6-1	TRBJ1-5	NA	TGTGCCAGCGGAGGGACAGGGGGAAGCAATCAGCCCCAGCATTTT	CASGGTGGSNQPQHF
TRBD2	TRBV2	TRBJ2-7	NA	TGTGCCAGCATTTACGCCCCCGGGACTACCACCTACGAGCAGTACTTC	CASIYAPGTTTYEQYF
NA	TRBV30	TRBJ1-2	NA	TGTGCCTGGATCCAGGGGAACGGGTATGGCTACACCTTC	CAWIQGNGYGYTF
NA	TRBV29-1	TRBJ2-4	NA	TGCAGCGTTGAAGAAGCGGAAATAGCCAAAAACATTCAGTACTTC	CSVEEAEIAKNIQYF
TRBD1	TRBV6-5	TRBJ2-5	NA	TGTGCCAGCAGTTACGGTTGGGACAGCCAAGAGACCCAGTACTTC	CASSYGWDSQETQYF
NA	TRBV5-1	TRBJ2-5	NA	TGCGCCAGCAGCCCTCAGTTCGACCAAGAGACCCAGTACTTC	CASSPQFDQETQYF
NA	TRBV30	TRBJ1-1	NA	TGTGCCTTGAGGGTGCTTTGGGGAGGGAACACTGAAGCTTTCTTT	CALRVLWGGNTEAFF
TRBD1	TRBV30	TRBJ1-5	NA	TGTGCCTGGAGCGCGGGACAGGGGGGTCAGCCCCAGCATTTT	CAWSAGQGGQPQHF
TRBD1	TRBV30	TRBJ2-3	NA	TGTGCCGGAATATGGGACAGGGGACCAGATACGCAGTATTTT	CAGIWDRGPDTQYF
NA	TRBV5-1	TRBJ2-7	NA	TGCGCCAGCAGCTTGGTGCTAGGGGTACACGAGCAGTACTTC	CASSLVLGVHEQYF
TRBD1	TRBV7-3	TRBJ1-2	NA	TGTGCCAGCAGCTCGACCCCCGGACAGGTTCATGGCTACACCTTC	CASSSTPGQVHGYTF
NA	TRBV27	TRBJ1-2	NA	TGTGCCAGCAGTTTTCAGAGCCCCCCCAGGGCGGGGGGCTACACCTTC	CASSFQSPPRAGGYTF
TRBD1	TRBV6-1	TRBJ1-2	NA	TGTGCCAGCAGCCTCACAGGGGACTATGGCTACACCTTC	CASSLTGDYGYTF
NA	TRBV5-1	TRBJ2-7	NA	TGCGCCAGCAGCTACCGGGACTCCGCGTACGAGCAGTACTTC	CASSYRDSAYEQYF
TRBD1	TRBV7-8	TRBJ2-2	NA	TGTGCCAGCAGCCCGCACAGGGGGCCCGGGGAGCTGTTTTTT	CASSPHRGPGELFF
NA	TRBV28	TRBJ1-1	NA	TGTGCCACCTCTCCAGGGGCGAACACTGAAGCTTTCTTT	CATSPGANTEAFF
TRBD2	TRBV4-2	TRBJ2-2	NA	TGTGCCAGCAGCCAAGGACTAGCGGGGGACACCGGGGAGCTGTTTTTT	CASSQGLAGDTGELFF
NA	TRBV2	TRBJ1-5	NA	TGTGCCAGCAGTGAAAGAGGGTATAGCAATCAGCCCCAGCATTTT	CASSERGYSNQPQHF
TRBD1	TRBV7-8	TRBJ1-5	NA	TGTGCCAGCAGCGGGACAGGGGGGAATCAGCCCCAGCATTTT	CASSGTGGNQPQHF
NA	TRBV2	TRBJ1-2	NA	TGTGCCAGCAGTGAACAGGTTTCGCAGGGGTGGTATTATGGCTACACCTTC	CASSEQVSQGWYYGYTF
NA	TRBV5-1	TRBJ1-1	NA	TGCGCCAGCAGCTCAAACAACCTTGAGGCGAGCGAAGCTTTCTTT	CASSSNNLEASEAFF
TRBD1	TRBV5-6	TRBJ2-2	NA	TGTGCCAGCAGCCCTCGGACAGGGGACACCGGGGAGCTGTTTTTT	CASSPRTGDTGELFF
NA	TRBV11-3	TRBJ2-3	NA	TGTGCCAGCAGCTTAGAAGGGAGACCCACAGATACGCAGTATTTT	CASSLEGRPTDTQYF
NA	TRBV2	TRBJ1-5	NA	TGTGCCAGCAGGCAGACAAGTAGCAATCAGCCCCAGCATTTT	CASRQTSSNQPQHF
NA	TRBV2	TRBJ1-4	NA	TGTGCCAGCAGTGAATTGGGGCAGAGTGAAAAACTGTTTTTT	CASSELGQSEKLFF
NA	TRBV29-1	TRBJ2-3	NA	TGCAGCGTGGCTGCTAGGGGTAGCACAGATACGCAGTATTTT	CSVAARGSTDTQYF
NA	TRBV4-1	TRBJ2-1	NA	TGCGCCAGCAGCCGCTCGGGGAATGAGCAGTTCTTC	CASSRSGNEQFF
TRBD1	TRBV5-1	TRBJ1-6	NA	TGCGCCAGCAGAACCGGGACAGAGGGTTCACCCCTCCACTTT	CASRTGTEGSPLHF
NA	TRBV2	TRBJ1-5	NA	TGTGCCAGCAGTTGGACAGTGGACAATCAGCCCCAGCATTTT	CASSWTVDNQPQHF
TRBD1	TRBV15	TRBJ1-1	NA	TGTGCCACCAGCACCTCTCGGACAGGGGGCACTGAAGCTTTCTTT	CATSTSRTGGTEAFF
TRBD2	TRBV5-6	TRBJ2-2	NA	TGTGCCAGCAGCCCCCCGCGTGTAGCGGGGTTCTCCGGGGAGCTGTTTTTT	CASSPPRVAGFSGELFF
NA	TRBV6-5	TRBJ1-1	NA	TGTGCCAGCAGTCAGGGGCTGAGGACTGAAGCTTTCTTT	CASSQGLRTEAFF
TRBD1	TRBV19	TRBJ2-6	NA	TGTGCCAGTAGTATGAGCCGGACAGGGGTGAGCTCTGGGGCCAACGTCCTGACTTTC	CASSMSRTGVSSGANVLTF
NA	TRBV15	TRBJ1-3	NA	TGTGCCACCAGCAGGGACAGCGTGAGCTCTGGAAACACCATATATTTT	CATSRDSVSSGNTIYF
NA	TRBV7-2	TRBJ2-2	NA	TGTGCCAGCAGCTTAGCCGGGAAAAGGGAGCTGTTTTTT	CASSLAGKRELFF
NA	TRBV19	TRBJ1-2	NA	TGTGCCAGTAGCCCTAAGGGCGGGGGGAACGGCTACACCTTC	CASSPKGGGNGYTF
NA	TRBV19	TRBJ1-5	NA	TGTGCCAGTAGTATCGACAGCACAAATCAGCCCCAGCATTTT	CASSIDSTNQPQHF
TRBD1	TRBV6-1	TRBJ1-2	NA	TGTGCCAGCAGTGAAGGGACAGGGGGACACTATGGCTACACCTTC	CASSEGTGGHYGYTF
NA	TRBV2	TRBJ2-5	NA	TGTGCCAGCACCGCGGACAAGCAAGAGACCCAGTACTTC	CASTADKQETQYF
NA	TRBV6-1	TRBJ2-5	NA	TGTGCCAGCAGGCCCCGGGGGGCCCAAGAGACCCAGTACTTC	CASRPRGAQETQYF
NA	TRBV4-1	TRBJ2-3	NA	TGCGCCAGCAGCCAAGATCAAGAGGCGGCGGGGTCAGCCACAGATACGCAGTATTTT	CASSQDQEAAGSATDTQYF
NA	TRBV27	TRBJ2-2	NA	TGTGCCAGCAGTTTGTCAGTGGGGGGGCCCCCCGGAGAGCTGTTTTTT	CASSLSVGGPPGELFF
TRBD2	TRBV20-1	TRBJ2-7	NA	TGCAGTGCTAGATACGGGGGGGAGCAGTACTTC	CSARYGGEQYF
NA	TRBV5-1	TRBJ1-1	NA	TGCGCCAGCAGCCCCCCCGTAGCAGGGGTCCCTTTGAACACTGAAGCTTTCTTT	CASSPPVAGVPLNTEAFF
NA	TRBV28	TRBJ2-7	NA	TGTGCCAGCAAGGAAGGGGAGGCGTTACACGAGCAGTACTTC	CASKEGEALHEQYF
NA	TRBV27	TRBJ1-1	once	TGTGCCAGCAGGGCTAGGTACACTGAAGCTTTCTTT	CASRARYTEAFF
NA	TRBV4-2	TRBJ2-2	NA	TGTGCCAGCAGCCAAGGGCCGGGGAGCACCGGGGAGCTGTTTTTT	CASSQGPGSTGELFF
TRBD1	TRBV30	TRBJ2-7	NA	TGTGCCTGGTCCCAACAGGGGAACGAGCAGTACTTC	CAWSQQGNEQYF
TRBD1	TRBV28	TRBJ1-2	NA	TGTGCCAGCAGCCTAGGGACAGGGGGCTCGGGCTACACCTTC	CASSLGTGGSGYTF
NA	TRBV6-5	TRBJ1-2	once	TGTGCCAGCAGTACCAGGGCCTTCTATGGCTACACCTTC	CASSTRAFYGYTF
TRBD1	TRBV28	TRBJ2-7	NA	TGTGCCAGCAGTACCGGGACAGCCACCTACGAGCAGTACTTC	CASSTGTATYEQYF